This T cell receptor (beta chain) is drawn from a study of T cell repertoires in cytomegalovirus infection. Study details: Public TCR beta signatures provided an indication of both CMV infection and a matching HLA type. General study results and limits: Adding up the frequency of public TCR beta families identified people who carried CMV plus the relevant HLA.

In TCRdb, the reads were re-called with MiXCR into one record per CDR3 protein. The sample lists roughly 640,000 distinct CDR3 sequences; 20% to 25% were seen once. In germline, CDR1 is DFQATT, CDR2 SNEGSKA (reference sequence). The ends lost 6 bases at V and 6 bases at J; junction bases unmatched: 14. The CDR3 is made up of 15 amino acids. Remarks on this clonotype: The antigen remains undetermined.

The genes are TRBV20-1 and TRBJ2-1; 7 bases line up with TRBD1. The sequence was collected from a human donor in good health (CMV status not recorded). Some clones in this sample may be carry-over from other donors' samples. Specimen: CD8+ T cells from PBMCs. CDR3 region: CSAPPPDRYFNEQFF. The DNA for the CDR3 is TGCAGTGCCCCGCCTCCGGACAGGTACTTCAATGAGCAGTTCTTC.